The 29 T cell receptor beta chains listed next were all sequenced from one sample in a study of early stage breast cancer tumors. Clones were sequenced by immunoSEQ multiplex PCR, and TCRdb holds only the in-frame ones, with some missing. The sample includes some 47,000 clones, about 83% seen only once; the top ten take 1.3% to 1.5%. What was sequenced was blood. The receptor set was obtained from a person aged 45 to 59 with breast cancer.

V usage is TRBV9 and J usage is TRBJ2-3; D unresolved. Trimming shortened V by 3 bases and J by 0 bases, and 8 bases separated the two germline ends. CDR1 is SGDLS and CDR2 is YYNGEE in the germline V gene. The CDR3 loop spans 14 amino acids. CDR3 amino acids: CASSATSSTDTQYF. The DNA for the CDR3 is TGTGCCAGCAGCGCCACTTCTAGCACAGATACGCAGTATTTT. Looking up the rest from reference TRBV9 and TRBJ2-3 gives the full variable domain: DSGVTQTPKHLITATGQRVTLRCSPRSGDLSVYWYQQSLDQGLQFLIQYYNGEERAKGNILERFSAQQFPDLHSELNLSSLELGDSALYFCASSATSSTDTQYFGPGTRLTVL.

The chain carries TRBV18 and TRBJ1-1; 10 bases are shared with TRBD1. The CDR3 length is 15 residues. In germline, CDR1 is KGHSH, CDR2 LQKENI. V shed 2 bases, J shed 3 bases, and the junction held 3 bases outside the gene matches. For the CDR3, the DNA is TGTGCCAGCTCACCAGCCGGGACAGGGGACACTGAAGCTTTCTTT. Its translation: CASSPAGTGDTEAFF.

The rearrangement joins TRBV6-5 to TRBJ2-1, with TRBD1 as a possible D gene (5 bases). Germline V gene data show CDR1 as MNHEY and CDR2 as SVGAGI. CDR3 size: 14 residues. Trimming shortened V by 0 bases and J by 4 bases, and 7 bases separated the two germline ends. The CDR3 loop is CASSYSGPYNEQFF. As DNA, the CDR3 is TGTGCCAGCAGTTACTCGGGGCCGTACAATGAGCAGTTCTTC.

V is TRBV5-1 and J is TRBJ2-5; TRBD1 agrees at 9 bases. After removal of 0 bases from V and 4 bases from J, the junction contained 4 bases not matched to a gene. This CDR3 region has 15 residues. Germline assignment: CDR1 SGHRS and CDR2 YFSETQ. The CDR3 is CASSLGDRDGETQYF. DNA for the CDR3: TGCGCCAGCAGCTTGGGGGACAGGGACGGAGAGACCCAGTACTTC.

V usage is TRBV10-3 and J usage is TRBJ2-7; 9 nucleotides match TRBD2. After removal of 3 bases from V and 0 bases from J, the junction contained 6 bases not matched to a gene. This CDR3 is built from 16 residues. Germline V CDR1 and CDR2: ENHRY, SYGVKD. The CDR3 sequence is CAISDPLSGGSYEQYF. The CDR3 bases are TGTGCCATCAGTGATCCCCTTAGCGGGGGCTCCTACGAGCAGTACTTC.

This clone was seen once. For the CDR3, the DNA is TGTGCCAGCAGCCCTCACGGAGGGGCCAATGAAGCTTTCTTT. Its translation is CASSPHGGANEAFF. This chain connects TRBV11-2 to TRBJ1-1; weak D call: TRBD1 (5 bases). V gave up 5 bases and J gave up 7 bases, with 17 bases separating them. CDR1 SGHAT and CDR2 FQNNGV come from the germline V gene. The CDR3 length is 14 residues.

This chain links TRBV30 with TRBJ2-7; no definite D call. The germline gives CDR1 GTSNPN, CDR2 SVGIG (reference sequence). CDR3 length: 13 residues. The V and J ends lost 1 base and 5 bases respectively, with 12 bases between them. The CDR3 bases are TGTGCCTGGAGTGGAGTCATACTCAACGAGCAGTACTTC. This gives the protein CAWSGVILNEQYF. Full variable domain (rest looked up from reference TRBV30 and TRBJ2-7): SQTIHQWPATLVQPVGSPLSLECTVEGTSNPNLYWYRQAAGRGLQLLFYSVGIGQISSEVPQNLSASRPQDRQFILSSKKLLLSDSGFYLCAWSGVILNEQYFGPGTRLTVT.

There are a few counts of this clone. The DNA of the CDR3 is TGTGCCAGCAGCGTAGGACAGGTATCTTCCGGGGAGCTGTTTTTT. It translates to CASSVGQVSSGELFF. This chain links TRBV9 with TRBJ2-2, with D possibly being TRBD1 (6 bases). This CDR3 is 15 amino acids long. Germline CDR1 is SGDLS and CDR2 is YYNGEE. V shed 0 bases and J shed 6 bases, with 12 bases lying between them. Looking up the rest from reference TRBV9 and TRBJ2-2 gives the full variable domain: DSGVTQTPKHLITATGQRVTLRCSPRSGDLSVYWYQQSLDQGLQFLIQYYNGEERAKGNILERFSAQQFPDLHSELNLSSLELGDSALYFCASSVGQVSSGELFFGEGSRLTVL.

This chain uses TRBV10-3 with TRBJ2-3; D may correspond to TRBD1 or TRBD2 (5 bases each). CDR3 size: 13 residues. Trimming pared 7 bases from V and 3 bases from J, leaving 11 bases between. The germline V gene has CDR1 ENHRY and CDR2 SYGVKD. CDR3 amino acids: CAIKTGQTDTQYF. Here the CDR3 DNA reads TGTGCCATCAAGACGGGGCAGACAGATACGCAGTATTTT.

The chain carries TRBV5-6 and TRBJ2-1, with TRBD2 matching 7 bases. CDR1 is SGHDT and CDR2 is YYEEEE in the germline V gene. The CDR3 loop spans 16 amino acids. Trimming removed 4 bases from V and 4 bases from J; junction bases left unmatched: 11. CDR3 DNA sequence: TGTGCCAGCAGCCCCTTCCGGGAGGCTCTATACAATGAGCAGTTCTTC. Its protein is CASSPFREALYNEQFF.

This chain links TRBV5-4 with TRBJ2-7, with 9 bases that match TRBD1. Trimming at V came to 5 bases and at J to 2 bases, leaving 2 bases not matched to a gene. The CDR3 is 13 amino acids. Germline V lookup: CDR1 SGHNT, CDR2 YYREEE (reference sequence). As DNA, the CDR3 is TGTGCCAGCAGGGGACAGGGAGCCTACGAGCAGTACTTC. Its translation is CASRGQGAYEQYF. The full variable domain, its missing parts supplied by reference TRBV5-4 and TRBJ2-7, is ETGVTQSPTHLIKTRGQQVTLRCSSQSGHNTVSWYQQALGQGPQFIFQYYREEENGRGNFPPRFSGLQFPNYSSELNVNALELDDSALYLCASRGQGAYEQYFGPGTRLTVT.

This chain links TRBV7-3 with TRBJ2-2; 11 positions agree with TRBD2. The CDR3 covers 16 residues. Germline V gives CDR1 SGHTA, CDR2 FQGTGA. The J segment lost 6 bases and the V segment lost 5 bases, leaving 8 bases of the junction unmatched. This CDR3 is CASSRTGTSGPGELFF. The CDR3 DNA reads TGTGCCAGCAGCCGAACCGGGACTAGCGGACCCGGGGAGCTGTTTTTT. Based on the CDR3 plus reference TRBV7-3 and TRBJ2-2, the full variable domain is GAGVSQTPSNKVTEKGKYVELRCDPISGHTALYWYRQSLGQGPEFLIYFQGTGAADDSGLPNDRFFAVRPEGSVSTLKIQRTERGDSAVYLCASSRTGTSGPGELFFGEGSRLTVL.

The V call is TRBV7-9, the J call TRBJ2-3; 8 nucleotides match TRBD2. This CDR3 spans 15 amino acids. The ends lost 6 bases at V and 1 base at J; junction bases unmatched: 6. Germline V gene sequence: CDR1 SEHNR, CDR2 FQNEAQ (reference sequence). The CDR3 region is CASSLPTSGTDTQYF. DNA of the CDR3: TGTGCCAGCAGTCTACCGACTAGCGGCACAGATACGCAGTATTTT.

This clone was observed once. The DNA for the CDR3 is TGTGCCAGCAGCAGCTCACCGGGACTACTCTCTTACGAGCAGTACTTC. It yields the protein CASSSSPGLLSYEQYF. V and J are TRBV9 and TRBJ2-7; 7 nucleotides match TRBD2. This CDR3 comprises 16 residues. Germline trimming cut 4 bases from V and 4 bases from J; bases unmatched to any gene: 14. CDR1 and CDR2 from the germline V gene are SGDLS and YYNGEE. The whole variable domain, remainder taken from reference TRBV9 and TRBJ2-7, is DSGVTQTPKHLITATGQRVTLRCSPRSGDLSVYWYQQSLDQGLQFLIQYYNGEERAKGNILERFSAQQFPDLHSELNLSSLELGDSALYFCASSSSPGLLSYEQYFGPGTRLTVT.

V usage is TRBV15 and J usage is TRBJ2-7; D gene uncertain. Germline loops: CDR1 LNHNV, CDR2 YYDKDF (reference sequence). V was shortened by 0 bases and J by 0 bases, with 12 bases between the two germline ends. CDR3 length: 16 residues. CDR3 residues: CATSRDRQWGSYEQYF. DNA for the CDR3: TGTGCCACCAGCAGAGATAGGCAGTGGGGCTCCTACGAGCAGTACTTC.

The genes are TRBV28 and TRBJ1-5; 10 positions agree with TRBD1. This CDR3 region has 15 residues. The V gene's germline CDR1 is MDHEN and CDR2 SYDVKM. Unmatched junction bases numbered 6, after V lost 6 bases and J lost 4 bases. The CDR3 sequence: CASRGDRGWNQPQHF. CDR3 bases: TGTGCCAGCAGGGGGGACAGGGGCTGGAATCAGCCCCAGCATTTT. Looking up the rest from reference TRBV28 and TRBJ1-5 gives the full variable domain: DVKVTQSSRYLVKRTGEKVFLECVQDMDHENMFWYRQDPGLGLRLIYFSYDVKMKEKGDIPEGYSVSREKKERFSLILESASTNQTSMYLCASRGDRGWNQPQHFGDGTRLSIL.

V gene TRBV9 combines with J gene TRBJ2-1, with TRBD2 matching 8 bases. Germline V gene lookup returns CDR1 SGDLS and CDR2 YYNGEE. The CDR3 covers 16 residues. J lost 6 bases, V lost 4 bases, and 12 bases had no gene match. The CDR3 DNA is TGTGCCAGCAGCCCCCGTCCCGGGGGGGCTATCAATGAGCAGTTCTTC. It specifies CASSPRPGGAINEQFF. Full variable domain (missing parts from reference TRBV9 and TRBJ2-1): DSGVTQTPKHLITATGQRVTLRCSPRSGDLSVYWYQQSLDQGLQFLIQYYNGEERAKGNILERFSAQQFPDLHSELNLSSLELGDSALYFCASSPRPGGAINEQFFGPGTRLTVL.

V usage is TRBV5-1 and J usage is TRBJ2-5; 10 nucleotides match TRBD2. The CDR3 runs to 15 residues. Unmatched junction bases numbered 4, after V lost 0 bases and J lost 5 bases. Germline V gives CDR1 SGHRS, CDR2 YFSETQ. The CDR3 DNA sequence: TGCGCCAGCAGCTTGGTTAGCGGGGGGAAGGAGACCCAGTACTTC. Amino acids: CASSLVSGGKETQYF.

The V gene is TRBV7-2, the J gene TRBJ1-1; D remains unclear. Trimming took 5 bases from V and 2 from J, leaving 3 bases between them. CDR1 and CDR2 from the germline V gene are SGHTA and FQGNSA. The CDR3 is 11 amino acids. The CDR3 here is CASSINTEAFF. The CDR3 DNA reads as TGTGCCAGCAGCATTAACACTGAAGCTTTCTTT.

The V and J genes are TRBV5-1 and TRBJ2-5; no reliable D call. The V gene lost 3 bases and the J gene lost 2 bases, with 17 bases spanning the gap. The CDR3 is 16 amino acids. The germline gives CDR1 SGHRS, CDR2 YFSETQ. CDR3 nucleotide sequence: TGCGCCAGCAGCTCCACGTTGGGCTTTCCGCAAGAGACCCAGTACTTC. It codes for CASSSTLGFPQETQYF.

This clone was seen only once. The genes are TRBV2 and TRBJ1-1, with D possibly TRBD1 on 6 matching bases. V lost 7 bases and J lost 8, with 14 bases in between. The germline V gene has CDR1 SNHLY and CDR2 FYNNEI. The CDR3 is 12 residues long. DNA for the CDR3: TGTGCCAGCACCCACCTCGACAGGGAAGCTTTCTTT. Amino acid sequence: CASTHLDREAFF.

The chain employs TRBV18 and TRBJ2-2, with D maybe TRBD1 (6 bases). Per the germline V gene, CDR1 is KGHSH and CDR2 is LQKENI. Trimming took off 3 bases at V and 4 bases at J, with 9 bases between the two ends. CDR3 length: 14 amino acids. CDR3 sequence reads: CASSPTGVTGELFF. The CDR3 nucleotides read TGTGCCAGCTCACCGACAGGCGTCACCGGGGAGCTGTTTTTT.

The V call is TRBV5-6, the J call TRBJ2-1; no definite D call. V lost 1 base, J lost 6 bases, and 8 bases lay in between. The CDR3 extends over 13 amino acids. In germline, CDR1 is SGHDT, CDR2 YYEEEE. CDR3 DNA sequence: TGTGCCAGCAGCTTGCTCAGTTCCAATGAGCAGTTCTTC. It specifies CASSLLSSNEQFF.

This sequence joins TRBV6-6 and TRBJ2-2; D gene uncertain. Trimming took off 4 bases at V and 5 bases at J, with 11 bases between the two ends. Germline V gene lookup returns CDR1 MNHNY and CDR2 SVGAGI (reference sequence). The CDR3 runs 14 residues. The CDR3 bases are TGTGCCAGCAGTTCCCCGAGGCAAACCGGGGAGCTGTTTTTT. Translated, it gives CASSSPRQTGELFF.

The rearrangement uses TRBV5-1 and TRBJ2-1, with unresolved D. Germline loops: CDR1 SGHRS, CDR2 YFSETQ. V was clipped by 2 bases and J by 0 bases, with 9 bases between them. The CDR3 has 15 amino acids. In nucleotides, the CDR3 is TGCGCCAGCAGCTTAATGGGTAGCTCCTACAATGAGCAGTTCTTC. Translation: CASSLMGSSYNEQFF.

A remark on this clone: Other nucleotide sequences in the sample specify the same CDR3. The chain carries TRBV7-6 and TRBJ2-6; D is unresolved. The ends were cut back, 2 bases at V and 2 bases at J, with 1 base in the middle. The length of the CDR3 is 13 residues. Germline CDR1 and CDR2: SGHVS and FNYEAQ. The CDR3 loop reads CASSLTGANVLTF. The CDR3, as DNA: TGTGCCAGCAGCTTAACTGGGGCCAACGTCCTGACTTTC.

This clone was recorded a few times. The V gene is TRBV7-8, the J gene TRBJ2-3; D perhaps matches TRBD2 (5 bases). Germline CDR1 is SGHVS and CDR2 is FQNEAQ. The CDR3 consists of 13 residues. V was pared by 5 bases and J by 4 bases, with 10 bases between. The CDR3 nucleotides are TGTGCCAGCAGCCCCCCGAGGGCAGATACGCAGTATTTT. Its protein product is CASSPPRADTQYF.

The chain joins TRBV7-2 to TRBJ2-1, with D hard to call. V was clipped by 2 bases and J by 8 bases, with 7 bases between them. This CDR3 region has 12 residues. Germline lookup yields CDR1 SGHTA and CDR2 FQGNSA. This CDR3 is CASSLLAHEQFF. The DNA of the CDR3 is TGTGCCAGCAGCTTATTGGCCCATGAGCAGTTCTTC. Full variable domain (rest looked up from reference TRBV7-2 and TRBJ2-1): GAGVSQSPSNKVTEKGKDVELRCDPISGHTALYWYRQSLGQGLEFLIYFQGNSAPDKSGLPSDRFSAERTGGSVSTLTIQRTQQEDSAVYLCASSLLAHEQFFGPGTRLTVL.

The chain joins TRBV7-3 to TRBJ2-1, with TRBD1 matching 9 bases. Trimming removed 5 bases from V and 3 bases from J; junction bases left unmatched: 2. Germline V lookup: CDR1 SGHTA, CDR2 FQGTGA. The CDR3 is made up of 14 amino acids. CDR3 nucleotides: TGTGCCAGCAGCCAGGACAGGGGCTACAATGAGCAGTTCTTC. Translated, it gives CASSQDRGYNEQFF.